The rows below give T cell receptor beta chains drawn from one sample of a study of tumor-infiltrating lymphocytes in localized non-small cell lung cancer. The protocol was immunoSEQ multiplex PCR, while the TCRdb copy is restricted to in-frame clones and leaves out a portion. This table holds over 14,000 clones, roughly four fifths found once. The sample was lung tumor tissue. These receptors originate from a human donor with non-small cell lung cancer. The CDR3 runs from the conserved cysteine through the conserved F or W. A D gene is named only where the DNA matches it firmly. Clone size, where shown, is once, few, many, or a class for clones that have expanded.

clone_size j_call v_call d_call cdr3_aa cdr3_nt
few TRBJ1-3 TRBV9 . CASGQNSGNTIYF TGTGCCAGCGGACAGAACTCTGGAAACACCATATATTTT
few TRBJ2-7 TRBV7-9 TRBD1 CASSLGGQGALEQYF TGTGCCAGCAGCTTAGGCGGACAGGGGGCGTTAGAGCAGTACTTC
. TRBJ1-4 TRBV15 TRBD1 CATQLGTENEKLFF TGTGCCACCCAACTCGGGACAGAGAATGAAAAACTGTTTTTT
few TRBJ1-6 TRBV7-2 TRBD1 CASSLSSGGGGYRNSPLHF TGTGCCAGCAGCTTATCTTCAGGGGGTGGGGGCTATAGGAATTCACCCCTCCACTTT
. TRBJ1-1 TRBV7-3 . CASSLTYVTEAFF TGTGCCAGCAGCTTAACGTATGTCACTGAAGCTTTCTTT
. TRBJ2-7 TRBV4-1 TRBD1 CASSQGGNRGSNEQYF TGCGCCAGCAGCCAAGGGGGAAACAGGGGGTCCAACGAGCAGTACTTC
. TRBJ1-5 TRBV18 . CASSPGGNQPQHF TGTGCCAGCTCACCAGGGGGCAATCAGCCCCAGCATTTT
. TRBJ1-1 TRBV28 . CASSSRAMNTEAFF TGTGCCAGCAGTTCCAGAGCTATGAACACTGAAGCTTTCTTT
once TRBJ1-2 TRBV4-1 . CASSQEVPGRSGYTF TGCGCCAGCAGCCAAGAGGTCCCGGGACGAAGTGGCTACACCTTC
once TRBJ2-3 TRBV7-3 . CASSLTARTDTQYF TGTGCCAGCAGCTTGACAGCGCGCACAGATACGCAGTATTTT
few TRBJ2-6 TRBV5-1 TRBD1 CASLPGDRTLSGANVLTF TGCGCCAGCCTCCCCGGGGACAGGACGCTCTCTGGGGCCAACGTCCTGACTTTC
. TRBJ2-7 TRBV27 . CASTPDYRYEQYF TGTGCCAGCACCCCGGACTACCGCTACGAGCAGTACTTC
. TRBJ1-2 TRBV7-3 . CASSPTPGGGYTF TGTGCCAGCAGCCCTACTCCCGGGGGTGGCTACACCTTC
. TRBJ2-5 TRBV5-1 . CASSLFGGIQETQYF TGCGCCAGCAGCTTGTTTGGGGGAATACAAGAGACCCAGTACTTC
. TRBJ1-4 TRBV5-1 . CASSLEAGQDEKLFF TGCGCCAGCAGCTTGGAGGCAGGCCAAGACGAAAAACTGTTTTTT
few TRBJ1-1 TRBV5-1 . CASSGRSNTEAFF TGCGCCAGCTCGGGACGTTCGAACACTGAAGCTTTCTTT
. TRBJ1-2 TRBV7-9 . CASSLLGDVGYTF TGTGCCAGCAGCTTATTAGGTGATGTCGGCTACACCTTC
. TRBJ2-1 TRBV29-1 . CSVASPGGRGEQFF TGCAGCGTCGCCTCACCTGGAGGTCGGGGTGAGCAGTTCTTC
. TRBJ1-2 TRBV5-1 . CASSPQVGLGYTF TGCGCCAGCAGCCCTCAGGTTGGCCTTGGCTACACCTTC
. TRBJ2-1 TRBV2 . CASSGLLYNEQFF TGTGCCAGCAGTGGCCTACTCTACAATGAGCAGTTCTTC
. TRBJ1-2 TRBV19 TRBD1 CASSILGTGGFDGYTF TGTGCCAGTAGTATACTGGGGACAGGGGGATTTGATGGCTACACCTTC
few TRBJ1-3 TRBV5-4 . CATRLGGGNTIYF TGTGCCACCAGACTCGGGGGAGGAAACACCATATATTTT
once TRBJ1-1 TRBV7-8 . CASSLGEVTEAFF TGTGCCAGCAGCTTGGGGGAGGTCACTGAAGCTTTCTTT
once TRBJ1-6 TRBV6-5 . CASTRRGGSPLHF TGTGCCAGCACCCGAAGGGGGGGCTCACCCCTCCACTTT
once TRBJ2-1 TRBV25-1 TRBD2 CASRGGTSGGYNEQFF TGTGCCAGCAGGGGGGGGACTAGCGGGGGGTACAATGAGCAGTTCTTC
. TRBJ1-1 TRBV28 . CASSHDVEAFF TGTGCCAGCAGCCATGACGTGGAAGCTTTCTTT
few TRBJ1-3 TRBV5-1 . CASSLGGTGNTIYF TGCGCCAGCAGCTTGGGAGGAACTGGAAACACCATATATTTT